The sequence of this T cell receptor beta chain was determined in a study of T-cell reconstitution after alpha-beta-depleted transplantation in children (TCRdb year 2016). In terms of the full investigation: Using TCR repertoire profiling, the study followed T-cell immune reconstitution in a quantitative way in children after TCRalphabeta/CD19-depleted allogeneic hematopoietic cell transplantation.

Regarding this clonotype: Its antigen remains unidentified. There are no base qualities to consult, and no much larger clone falls within one base.

The paper as a whole reports these results and caveats: In some patients, high TCRbeta diversity at day 60 was attributed to recipient T cells and intrathymic progenitors that had survived conditioning. The apparently early alphabetaT-cell count recovery about two months after transplant was reportedly dependent on only several hundred rapidly expanded clones derived from non-depleted graft cells. Over the following months the frequencies of hyperexpanded clones went down, and after one year T-cell counts and TCRbeta diversity were mostly credited to newly produced T cells.

V lost 4 bases and J lost 7 bases; the stretch between them is 19 bases long. The CDR3 holds 14 amino acids from the cysteine to the phenylalanine. Only CDR3 DNA is held: 42 bases, read in frame from base 1. CDR1 and CDR2 are read off the germline V gene as SQVTM and ANQGSEA. The treatment or condition tag for this specimen amounts to: allogeneic hematopoietic cell transplantation with graft depleted of TCRalphabeta T cells and CD19 B cells. Transplant recipients were children who received TCRalphabeta/CD19-depleted allogeneic hematopoietic cell grafts. The library was prepared using PCR. Sequencer: Illumina HiSeq 2500. To normalize quantification of the TCRbeta repertoire, the TCR libraries were built with molecular barcoding that relied on unique molecular identifiers. TCRdb cleaned the public reads at Q25 with fastp, built clones with MiXCR and kept in-frame beta chains. Identical CDR3 protein sequences are pooled into one entry, listed with their most common genes and DNA. The sample includes hundreds of thousands of distinct CDR3 sequences, with around 16% observed a single time. Of the sample, roughly 41% falls within the top ten clones.

The V and J segments used are TRBV29-1 and TRBJ1-2; D gene: possibly TRBD1, on 5 matching bases. This TCR came from a male patient under 10 years old who had a stem cell transplant for acute lymphoblastic leukemia, so the T cells may come from the graft donor. The sample was PBMCs, mostly from graft donor cells, taken 360 days after TCRalphabeta/CD19-depleted stem cell transplant. The nucleotide sequence is given as TGCAGCGTTGGCCCGACAGCCGGCTGGGGTGGCTACACCTTC. Its product reads: CSVGPTAGWGGYTF.